Below, 21 T cell receptor beta chains from the same sample are listed, as sequenced in a study of CD8 T cells in Susac syndrome. Reverse transcription of roughly 0.45 to 1 ug RNA was performed with random hexamers. One entry per CDR3 protein, called by TCRdb with MiXCR from the immunoSEQ multiplex PCR reads. The repertoire holds about 200,000 distinct CDR3 sequences, with roughly 96% as singletons. Sequenced material: CD4+ T cells from PBMCs. The receptor set was obtained from a human donor with multiple sclerosis.

The gene calls are TRBV5-1 and TRBJ1-2; D ambiguous. Germline V gene data show CDR1 as SGHRS and CDR2 as YFSETQ. This CDR3 comprises 17 residues. The germline V and J ends were trimmed by 1 base and 4 bases, with 20 bases remaining between them. CDR3 residues: CASSLSPEARVSYGYTF. The DNA of the CDR3 is TGCGCCAGCAGCTTGAGTCCGGAAGCGAGAGTTTCCTATGGCTACACCTTC.

This chain joins TRBV7-3 and TRBJ1-2; maybe TRBD1 (5 bases). The CDR3 is 16 amino acids. Germline V lookup: CDR1 SGHTA, CDR2 FQGTGA. Trimming cost V 5 bases and J 0 bases, with 16 bases left between them. The CDR3 DNA reads as TGTGCCAGCAGCCCGAGCGGGGACCGAGCTAACTATGGCTACACCTTC. Residues: CASSPSGDRANYGYTF.

This chain uses TRBV20-1 with TRBJ2-2; D is unresolved. V was pared by 2 bases and J by 2 bases, with 6 bases between. Germline V lookup: CDR1 DFQATT, CDR2 SNEGSKA (reference sequence). The CDR3 has 13 amino acids. CDR3 nucleotide sequence: TGCAGTGCTAGAACCCATAACACCGGGGAGCTGTTTTTT. It codes for CSARTHNTGELFF.

This chain joins TRBV29-1 and TRBJ2-1; unclear D gene. The CDR3 loop spans 11 amino acids. The V gene lost 5 bases and the J gene lost 9 bases, with 11 bases spanning the gap. CDR1 is SQVTM and CDR2 is ANQGSEA in the germline V gene. CDR3 residues: CSVRRQSEQFF. The CDR3 bases are TGCAGCGTTCGCCGGCAAAGTGAGCAGTTCTTC.

The chain recombines TRBV9 with TRBJ2-1, with 7 bases matching TRBD1. CDR1 and CDR2 (germline): SGDLS, YYNGEE. V was pared by 7 bases and J by 0 bases, with 7 bases of the junction left unmatched. This CDR3 has 15 residues. In nucleotides, the CDR3 is TGTGCCAGCGCTATGGACAGGAGCTCCTACAATGAGCAGTTCTTC. Amino acids: CASAMDRSSYNEQFF.

This chain joins TRBV6-5 and TRBJ2-1; the D is unclear. Germline V gives CDR1 MNHEY, CDR2 SVGAGI. The CDR3 is 12 amino acids. V dropped 6 bases and J dropped 10 bases, with 13 bases sitting between them. The DNA of the CDR3 is TGTGCCAGCAGCCCCCCGGTCGGGGAGCAGTTCTTC. Translation gives CASSPPVGEQFF.

The genes are TRBV19 and TRBJ2-1, with D perhaps being TRBD1 or TRBD2 (5 bases each). This CDR3 is 18 amino acids long. Germline-derived CDR1 and CDR2 are LNHDA and SQIVND (reference sequence). V was shortened by 2 bases and J by 0 bases, with 17 bases between the two germline ends. CDR3 loop: CASSIPGRFESSYNEQFF. CDR3 bases: TGTGCCAGTAGTATACCGGGACGGTTTGAGAGCTCCTACAATGAGCAGTTCTTC.

V gene TRBV10-1 combines with J gene TRBJ2-1, with D tentatively TRBD1 or TRBD2 (5 bases each). V shed 0 bases and J shed 12 bases, with 9 bases lying between them. There are 12 residues in the CDR3. CDR1 and CDR2 from the germline V gene are WNHNN and SYGVQD (reference sequence). CDR3 sequence reads: CASSESQGRQFF. CDR3 coding DNA: TGCGCCAGCAGTGAGTCCCAGGGACGGCAGTTCTTC.

The rearrangement links TRBV12-3 or TRBV12-4 to TRBJ2-7; 11 bases align to TRBD1. V dropped 5 bases and J dropped 4; count of bases not matched to a gene: 4. The CDR3 length is 14 residues. CDR3 region: CASSTGQGAYEQYF. CDR3 nucleotide sequence: TGTGCCAGCAGTACAGGACAGGGGGCTTACGAGCAGTACTTC.

This rearrangement joins TRBV9 to TRBJ2-5; 13 bases agree with TRBD2. This CDR3 contains 17 residues. V gave up 4 bases and J gave up 5 bases; unmatched junction bases: 11. Germline V gives CDR1 SGDLS, CDR2 YYNGEE. CDR3 DNA sequence: TGTGCCAGCAGCCTCCGGACTAGCGGGAGAAATAGGGAGACCCAGTACTTC. Translated, it gives CASSLRTSGRNRETQYF.

The chain uses TRBV5-5 and TRBJ2-2; unclear D gene. The germline V gene has CDR1 SGHKS and CDR2 YYEKEE (reference sequence). The CDR3 contains 16 residues. Trimming took 0 bases from V and 0 from J, leaving 9 bases between them. CDR3: CASSLGPAPNTGELFF. The CDR3, as DNA: TGTGCCAGCAGCTTGGGTCCCGCCCCGAACACCGGGGAGCTGTTTTTT.

This sequence joins TRBV2 and TRBJ2-1; 7 nucleotides agree with TRBD1. The CDR3 contains 13 residues. CDR1 and CDR2 from the germline V gene are SNHLY and FYNNEI. Losses at the gene ends were 6 bases for V and 14 bases for J; bases not matched to a gene: 13. This chain's CDR3 is CASRINPGTEKFF. CDR3 DNA: TGTGCCAGCAGGATTAACCCCGGGACAGAGAAGTTCTTC.

The chain joins TRBV7-9 to TRBJ2-5, with 13 positions matching TRBD2. CDR3 length: 15 residues. The germline V gene has CDR1 SEHNR and CDR2 FQNEAQ (reference sequence). Trimming took 5 bases from V and 2 from J; bases not matched to a gene: 2. The CDR3 bases are TGTGCCAGCAGCGGGGGACTAGCGGGACAAGAGACCCAGTACTTC. It translates to CASSGGLAGQETQYF.

This clonotype was found once. The rearrangement uses TRBV15 and TRBJ2-3; 7 positions agree with TRBD2. The length of the CDR3 is 14 residues. The trim removed 5 bases at V and 6 bases at J, leaving 8 bases unmatched. Germline-derived CDR1 and CDR2 are LNHNV and YYDKDF (reference sequence). The CDR3 region has the DNA TGTGCCACCAGCCCCCGGACTAGAGGCGATACGCAGTATTTT. It translates to CATSPRTRGDTQYF.

In its sample, this clonotype was seen a few times. The CDR3 sequence: CASSQDRVRADTQYF. The CDR3 DNA reads as TGTGCCAGCAGCCAAGATCGAGTAAGGGCGGATACGCAGTATTTT. The V call is TRBV14, the J call TRBJ2-3; no reliable D call. This CDR3 comprises 15 residues. Trimming removed 0 bases at V and 6 bases at J, with 13 bases between. CDR1 SGHDN and CDR2 FVKESK come from the germline V gene.

The chain combines TRBV30 with TRBJ1-1; 7 positions agree with TRBD1. The V gene's germline CDR1 is GTSNPN and CDR2 SVGIG (reference sequence). This CDR3 is 13 amino acids long. The J segment lost 4 bases and the V segment lost 5 bases, leaving 7 bases of the junction unmatched. CDR3 sequence (DNA): TGTGCCTGGGTAGGGGGCTTGGGCACTGAAGCTTTCTTT. Its protein product is CAWVGGLGTEAFF.

The chain is built from TRBV28 and TRBJ1-5; D is unclear. The germline gives CDR1 MDHEN, CDR2 SYDVKM. V was cut by 2 bases and J by 5 bases, with 19 bases left in between. This CDR3 contains 17 residues. The CDR3 region has the DNA TGTGCCAGCAGTTTACTCCAGCCAGCCGGATCCGATCAGCCCCAGCATTTT. It yields the protein CASSLLQPAGSDQPQHF.

The V gene is TRBV20-1, the J gene TRBJ1-1; D is unclear. This CDR3 comprises 13 residues. Germline CDR1 and CDR2: DFQATT and SNEGSKA (reference sequence). V lost 0 bases, J lost 6 bases, and 11 bases lay in between. CDR3 bases: TGCAGTGCTAGAGAAACGGGAGATGCTGAAGCTTTCTTT. Encoded protein: CSARETGDAEAFF.

The chain joins TRBV20-1 to TRBJ2-5; D is perhaps TRBD2 (5 bases). V lost 6 bases and J lost 2, with 10 bases in between. The CDR3 has 12 residues. CDR1 is DFQATT and CDR2 is SNEGSKA in the germline V gene (reference sequence). This CDR3 is CSAGLSQETQYF. CDR3 coding DNA: TGCAGTGCCGGACTTTCACAAGAGACCCAGTACTTC.

V and J are TRBV20-1 and TRBJ2-7; D might be TRBD1 or TRBD2, each matching 6 bases. The V end was cut by 6 bases, the J end by 6 bases, with 15 bases between. CDR3 length: 12 amino acids. Per the germline V gene, CDR1 is DFQATT and CDR2 is SNEGSKA (reference sequence). The CDR3 reads CSAAGQAPEQYF. The CDR3 DNA reads as TGCAGTGCGGCGGGACAAGCCCCCGAGCAGTACTTC.

The V and J genes are TRBV10-3 and TRBJ2-7; 7 bases are shared with TRBD2. With V trimmed by 7 bases and J by 0 bases, 0 bases remained unmatched. The CDR3 is 12 residues long. CDR1 is ENHRY, CDR2 SYGVKD, per germline. The CDR3 is CAITSGSYEQYF. CDR3 coding DNA: TGTGCCATCACTAGCGGCTCCTACGAGCAGTACTTC.